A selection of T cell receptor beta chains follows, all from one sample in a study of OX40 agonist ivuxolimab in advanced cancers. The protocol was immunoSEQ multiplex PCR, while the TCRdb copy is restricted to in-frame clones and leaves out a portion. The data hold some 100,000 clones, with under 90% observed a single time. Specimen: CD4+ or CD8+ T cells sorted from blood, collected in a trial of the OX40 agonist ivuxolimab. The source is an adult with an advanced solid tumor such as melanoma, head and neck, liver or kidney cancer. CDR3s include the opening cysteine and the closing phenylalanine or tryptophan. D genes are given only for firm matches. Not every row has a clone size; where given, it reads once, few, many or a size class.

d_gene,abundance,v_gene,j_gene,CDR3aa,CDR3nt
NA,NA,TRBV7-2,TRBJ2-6,CASSSRWEGANVLTF,TGTGCCAGCAGCTCCCGTTGGGAAGGGGCCAACGTCCTGACTTTC
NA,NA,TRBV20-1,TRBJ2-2,CSAEVAGELFF,TGCAGTGCGGAGGTGGCCGGGGAGCTGTTTTTT
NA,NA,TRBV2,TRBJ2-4,CASSANSLLAKNIQYF,TGTGCCAGCAGTGCGAACAGTCTTCTAGCCAAAAACATTCAGTACTTC
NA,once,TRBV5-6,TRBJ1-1,CASSLVGTEAFF,TGTGCCAGCAGCTTGGTGGGCACTGAAGCTTTCTTT
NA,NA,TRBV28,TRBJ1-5,CASSLSIQTNQPQHF,TGTGCCAGCAGTTTATCGATTCAAACCAATCAGCCCCAGCATTTT
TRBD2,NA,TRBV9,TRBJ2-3,CASSILAGWGTDTQYF,TGTGCCAGCAGCATCCTAGCGGGGTGGGGGACAGATACGCAGTATTTT
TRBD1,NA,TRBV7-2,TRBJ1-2,CASSFGQGRSYTF,TGTGCCAGCAGCTTTGGACAGGGTAGGAGCTACACCTTC
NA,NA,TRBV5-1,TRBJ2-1,CASSLTPGEQFF,TGCGCCAGCAGCTTGACCCCCGGTGAGCAGTTCTTC
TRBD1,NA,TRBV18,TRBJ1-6,CASCAGTEVSPLHF,TGTGCCAGCTGCGCCGGGACAGAGGTTTCACCCCTCCACTTT
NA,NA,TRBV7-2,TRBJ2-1,CASSLRQTHEQFF,TGTGCCAGCAGCCTCCGGCAGACACATGAGCAGTTCTTC
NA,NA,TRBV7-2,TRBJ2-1,CASSLVVGDNEQFF,TGTGCCAGCAGCTTAGTGGTAGGGGACAATGAGCAGTTCTTC
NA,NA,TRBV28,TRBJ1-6,CATTETYPNSPLHF,TGTGCCACCACAGAGACGTACCCCAATTCACCCCTCCACTTT
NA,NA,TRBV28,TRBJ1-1,CASSGIVGGRTEAFF,TGTGCCAGCAGCGGTATAGTGGGGGGGCGGACTGAAGCTTTCTTT
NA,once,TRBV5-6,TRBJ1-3,CASSLERNTIYF,TGTGCCAGCAGCTTGGAGAGGAACACCATATATTTT
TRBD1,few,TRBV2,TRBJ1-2,CAIGQELGYTF,TGTGCCATCGGACAGGAACTTGGCTACACCTTC
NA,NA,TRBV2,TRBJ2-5,CASSRGLETQYF,TGTGCCAGCAGTAGGGGGTTGGAGACCCAGTACTTC
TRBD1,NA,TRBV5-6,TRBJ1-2,CASSGIPDRGERYGYTF,TGTGCCAGCAGCGGAATTCCGGACAGGGGCGAGCGCTATGGCTACACCTTC
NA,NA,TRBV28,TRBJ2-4,CASSSQAIQYF,TGTGCCAGCAGTTCGCAGGCTATTCAGTACTTC
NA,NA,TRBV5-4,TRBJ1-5,CASSQDVTGNQPQHF,TGTGCCAGCAGCCAAGATGTCACAGGCAATCAGCCCCAGCATTTT
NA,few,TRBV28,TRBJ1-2,CASSGQDTGYTF,TGTGCCAGCAGTGGTCAGGATACTGGCTACACCTTC
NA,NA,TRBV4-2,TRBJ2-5,CASSQARGSQYF,TGTGCCAGCAGCCAAGCTAGGGGATCCCAGTACTTC
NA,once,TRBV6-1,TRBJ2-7,CASSITHAGPYEQYF,TGTGCCAGCAGTATTACGCACGCCGGGCCCTACGAGCAGTACTTC
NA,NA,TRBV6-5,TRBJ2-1,CASSSLGGARYNEQFF,TGTGCCAGCAGTTCCCTCGGAGGGGCCCGCTACAATGAGCAGTTCTTC
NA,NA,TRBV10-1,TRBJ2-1,CASSGGQDSYNEQFF,TGCGCCAGCAGTGGGGGACAAGACTCCTACAATGAGCAGTTCTTC
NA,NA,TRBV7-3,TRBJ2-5,CASSPGQTETQYF,TGTGCCAGCAGCCCTGGACAGACAGAGACCCAGTACTTC
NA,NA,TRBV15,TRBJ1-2,CATSNGARGYGYTF,TGTGCCACCAGCAATGGCGCCAGGGGCTATGGCTACACCTTC
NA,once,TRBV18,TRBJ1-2,CASSPDRDYGYTF,TGTGCCAGCTCGCCGGACAGAGACTATGGCTACACCTTC
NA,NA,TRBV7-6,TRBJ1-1,CASSPRKDTEAFF,TGTGCCAGCAGCCCACGAAAGGACACTGAAGCTTTCTTT
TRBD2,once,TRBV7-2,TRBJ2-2,CASSGDPGGSTGELFF,TGTGCCAGCAGCGGGGATCCGGGGGGGAGCACCGGGGAGCTGTTTTTT
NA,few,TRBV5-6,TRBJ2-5,CASSSPGTPVETQYF,TGTGCCAGCAGCTCCCCCGGGACCCCTGTCGAGACCCAGTACTTC
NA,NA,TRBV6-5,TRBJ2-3,CASSSLTETTDTQYF,TGTGCCAGCAGTTCGCTAACGGAGACCACAGATACGCAGTATTTT